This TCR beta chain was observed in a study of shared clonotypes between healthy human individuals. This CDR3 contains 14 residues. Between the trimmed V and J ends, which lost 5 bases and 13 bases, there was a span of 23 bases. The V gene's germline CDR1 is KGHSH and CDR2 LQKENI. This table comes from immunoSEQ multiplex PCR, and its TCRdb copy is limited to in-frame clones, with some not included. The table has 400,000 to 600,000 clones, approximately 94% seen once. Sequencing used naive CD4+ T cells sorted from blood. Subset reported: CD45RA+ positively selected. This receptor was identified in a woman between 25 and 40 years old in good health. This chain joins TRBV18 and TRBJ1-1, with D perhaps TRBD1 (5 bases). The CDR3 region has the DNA TGTGCCAGCTCAGGGGCCGAGAAGTCCTCCTGGGGTTTCTTT. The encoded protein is CASSGAEKSSWGFF.